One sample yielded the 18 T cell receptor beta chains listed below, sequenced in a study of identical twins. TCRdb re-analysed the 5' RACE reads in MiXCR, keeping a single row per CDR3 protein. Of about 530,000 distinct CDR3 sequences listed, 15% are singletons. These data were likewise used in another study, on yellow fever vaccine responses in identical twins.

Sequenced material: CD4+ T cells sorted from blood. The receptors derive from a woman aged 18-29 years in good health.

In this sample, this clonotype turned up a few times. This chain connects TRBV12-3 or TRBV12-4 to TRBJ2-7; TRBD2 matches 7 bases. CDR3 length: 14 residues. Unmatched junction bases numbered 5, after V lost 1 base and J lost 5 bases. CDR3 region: CASSLGAAGDEQYF. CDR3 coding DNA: TGTGCCAGCAGTTTAGGGGCGGCGGGGGACGAGCAGTACTTC.

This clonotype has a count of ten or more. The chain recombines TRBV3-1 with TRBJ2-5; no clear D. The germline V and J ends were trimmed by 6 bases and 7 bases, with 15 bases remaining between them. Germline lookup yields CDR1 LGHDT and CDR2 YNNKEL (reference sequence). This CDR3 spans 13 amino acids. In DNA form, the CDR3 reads TGTGCCAGCAGTCCAACTACCTCCGGGACCCAGTACTTC. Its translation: CASSPTTSGTQYF.

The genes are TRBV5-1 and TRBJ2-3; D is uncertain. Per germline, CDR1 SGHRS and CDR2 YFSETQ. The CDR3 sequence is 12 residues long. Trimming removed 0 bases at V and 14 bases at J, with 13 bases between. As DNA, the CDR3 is TGCGCCAGCAGCTTGGAAGGCGCCCACGGGTATTTT. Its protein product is CASSLEGAHGYF.

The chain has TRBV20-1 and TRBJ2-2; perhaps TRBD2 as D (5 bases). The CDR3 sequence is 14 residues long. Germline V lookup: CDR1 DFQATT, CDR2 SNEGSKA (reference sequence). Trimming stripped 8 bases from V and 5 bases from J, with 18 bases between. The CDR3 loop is CSSPGAGATGELFF. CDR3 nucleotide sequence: TGCAGTTCCCCGGGTGCGGGCGCGACCGGGGAGCTGTTTTTT.

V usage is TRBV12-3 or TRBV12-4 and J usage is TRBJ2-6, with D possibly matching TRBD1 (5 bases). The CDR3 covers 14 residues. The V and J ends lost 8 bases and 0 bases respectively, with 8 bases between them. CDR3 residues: CASHRNSGANVLTF. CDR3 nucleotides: TGTGCCAGCCACAGGAACTCTGGGGCCAACGTCCTGACTTTC.

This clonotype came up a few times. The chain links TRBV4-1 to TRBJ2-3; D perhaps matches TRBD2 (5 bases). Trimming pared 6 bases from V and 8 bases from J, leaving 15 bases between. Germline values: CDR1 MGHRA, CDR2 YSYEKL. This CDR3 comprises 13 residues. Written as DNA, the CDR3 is TGCGCCAGCAGTGCAGGTGAAGCGGTTACGCAGTATTTT. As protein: CASSAGEAVTQYF.

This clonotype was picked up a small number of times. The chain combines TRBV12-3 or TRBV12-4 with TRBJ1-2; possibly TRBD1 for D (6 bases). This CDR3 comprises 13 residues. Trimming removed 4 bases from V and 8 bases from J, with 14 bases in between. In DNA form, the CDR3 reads TGTGCCAGCAGTTCTACAGGGTATGCGGGCTACACCTTC. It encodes CASSSTGYAGYTF.

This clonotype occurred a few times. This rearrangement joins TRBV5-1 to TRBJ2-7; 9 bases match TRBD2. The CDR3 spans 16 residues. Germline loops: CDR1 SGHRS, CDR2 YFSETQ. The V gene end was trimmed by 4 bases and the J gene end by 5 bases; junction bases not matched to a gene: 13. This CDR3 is CASSPGTSPEVHEQYF. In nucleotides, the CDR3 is TGCGCCAGCAGCCCGGGGACTAGCCCAGAAGTACACGAGCAGTACTTC.

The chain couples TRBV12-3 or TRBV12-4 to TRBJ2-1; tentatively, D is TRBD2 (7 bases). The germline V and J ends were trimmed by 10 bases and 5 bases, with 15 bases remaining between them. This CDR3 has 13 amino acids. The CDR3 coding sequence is TGTGCCATTAAGGGGGGGGCGGACAATGAGCAGTTCTTC. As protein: CAIKGGADNEQFF.

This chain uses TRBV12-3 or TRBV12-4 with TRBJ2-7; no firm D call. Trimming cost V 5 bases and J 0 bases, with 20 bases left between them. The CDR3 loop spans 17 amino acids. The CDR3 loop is CASSPRPARASSYEQYF. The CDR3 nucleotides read TGTGCCAGCAGTCCGAGACCCGCTCGCGCCAGCTCCTACGAGCAGTACTTC.

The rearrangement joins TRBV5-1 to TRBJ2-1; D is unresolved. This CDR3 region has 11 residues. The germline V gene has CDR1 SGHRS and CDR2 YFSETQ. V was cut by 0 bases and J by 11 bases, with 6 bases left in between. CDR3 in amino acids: CASSLEIQQFF. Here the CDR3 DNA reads TGCGCCAGCAGCTTGGAAATTCAGCAGTTCTTC. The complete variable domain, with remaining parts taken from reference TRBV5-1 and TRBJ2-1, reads KAGVTQTPRYLIKTRGQQVTLSCSPISGHRSVSWYQQTPGQGLQFLFEYFSETQRNKGNFPGRFSGRQFSNSRSEMNVSTLELGDSALYLCASSLEIQQFFGPGTRLTVL.

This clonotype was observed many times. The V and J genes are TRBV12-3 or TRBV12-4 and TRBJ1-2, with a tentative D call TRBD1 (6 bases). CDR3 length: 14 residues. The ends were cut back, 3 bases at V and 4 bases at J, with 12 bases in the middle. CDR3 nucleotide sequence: TGTGCCAGCAGTTTGCACGGGACACTCTATGGCTACACCTTC. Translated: CASSLHGTLYGYTF.

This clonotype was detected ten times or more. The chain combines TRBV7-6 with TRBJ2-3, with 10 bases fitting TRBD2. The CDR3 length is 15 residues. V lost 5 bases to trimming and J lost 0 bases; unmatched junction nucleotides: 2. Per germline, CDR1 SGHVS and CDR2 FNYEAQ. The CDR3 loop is CASSQGLASTDTQYF. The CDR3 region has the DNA TGTGCCAGCAGCCAGGGACTAGCGAGCACAGATACGCAGTATTTT.

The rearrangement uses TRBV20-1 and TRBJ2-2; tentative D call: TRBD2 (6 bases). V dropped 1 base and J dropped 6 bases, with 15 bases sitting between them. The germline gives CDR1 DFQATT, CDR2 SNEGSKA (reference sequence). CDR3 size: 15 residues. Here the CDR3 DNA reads TGCAGTGCTAGAGCCGATGCGGGGATGGCCGGGGAGCTGTTTTTT. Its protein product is CSARADAGMAGELFF.

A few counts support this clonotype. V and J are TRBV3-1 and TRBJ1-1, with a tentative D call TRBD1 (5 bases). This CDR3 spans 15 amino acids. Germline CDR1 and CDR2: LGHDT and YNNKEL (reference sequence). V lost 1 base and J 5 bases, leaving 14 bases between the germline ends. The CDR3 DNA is TGTGCCAGCAGCCAAGTTACAGGTTTGCGAACTGAAGCTTTCTTT. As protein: CASSQVTGLRTEAFF. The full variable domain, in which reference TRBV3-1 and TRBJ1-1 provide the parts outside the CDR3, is DTAVSQTPKYLVTQMGNDKSIKCEQNLGHDTMYWYKQDSKKFLKIMFSYNNKELIINETVPNRFSPKSPDKAHLNLHINSLELGDSAVYFCASSQVTGLRTEAFFGQGTRLTVV.

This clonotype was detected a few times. The CDR3 DNA is TGTGCCAGCTCACCACCAGGGGCCGGGGCCAACGTCCTGACTTTC. Encoded protein: CASSPPGAGANVLTF. The V gene is TRBV18, the J gene TRBJ2-6, with D perhaps TRBD1 (5 bases). V lost 0 bases to trimming and J lost 4 bases, with 7 bases between them. The CDR3 totals 15 residues. Germline-derived CDR1 and CDR2 are KGHSH and LQKENI.

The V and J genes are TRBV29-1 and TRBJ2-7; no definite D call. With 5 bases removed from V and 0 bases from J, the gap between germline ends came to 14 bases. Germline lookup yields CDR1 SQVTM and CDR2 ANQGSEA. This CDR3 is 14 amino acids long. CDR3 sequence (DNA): TGCAGCGTTAGGAGAGAGAGAAGCTCCTACGAGCAGTACTTC. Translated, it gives CSVRRERSSYEQYF.

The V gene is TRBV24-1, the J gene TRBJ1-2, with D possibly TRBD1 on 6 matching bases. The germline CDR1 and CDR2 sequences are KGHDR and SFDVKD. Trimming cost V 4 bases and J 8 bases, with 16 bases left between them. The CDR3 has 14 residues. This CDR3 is CATSDSTGFQGYTF. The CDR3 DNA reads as TGTGCCACCAGTGACTCAACAGGGTTCCAGGGCTACACCTTC.